Shown below are 21 T cell receptor beta chains from a single sample sequenced in a study of Graves' ophthalmopathy and Graves' hyperthyroidism. Amplified TCR beta CDR3 regions were obtained using RNA transcripts as template. First-round RT-PCR used HTBI primers; second-round multiplex PCR followed. TCRdb ran MiXCR on the multiplex PCR reads and lists one entry per CDR3 protein. This repertoire shows a few hundred thousand distinct CDR3 sequences, around a fifth found once; its top ten account for approximately 3.2%. What was sequenced was peripheral blood. These receptors originate from a woman between 18 and 29 years old with stable Graves' hyperthyroidism.

This clonotype was detected many times. This chain connects TRBV30 to TRBJ1-3; D possibly corresponds to TRBD1 (6 bases). The CDR3 consists of 14 residues. Deletions cut 5 bases from V and 3 bases from J, with 14 bases between. Looked up from germline, CDR1 is GTSNPN and CDR2 is SVGIG (reference sequence). CDR3 region: CAWQQGISGNTIYF. The CDR3 coding sequence is TGTGCCTGGCAACAGGGAATCAGTGGAAACACCATATATTTT.

This clonotype was detected ten times or more. V and J are TRBV6-5 and TRBJ2-7; 8 nucleotides line up with TRBD1. The CDR3 is 14 residues long. In germline, CDR1 is MNHEY, CDR2 SVGAGI. Trimming took 5 bases from V and 6 from J; bases not matched to a gene: 9. CDR3 residues: CASSTRQGMGEQYF. The CDR3 DNA sequence: TGTGCCAGCAGTACTCGACAGGGGATGGGCGAGCAGTACTTC.

This clonotype was observed many times. The rearrangement uses TRBV7-3 and TRBJ1-6; 8 nucleotides align to TRBD1. Germline CDR1 reads SGHTA; CDR2 reads FQGTGA. The J segment lost 6 bases and the V segment lost 0 bases, leaving 7 bases of the junction unmatched. The CDR3 totals 17 residues. This chain's CDR3 is CASSLTIQGEINSPLHF. CDR3 DNA sequence: TGTGCCAGCAGCTTAACGATACAGGGGGAGATTAATTCACCCCTCCACTTT.

This clonotype was counted at least ten times. The rearrangement joins TRBV19 to TRBJ1-1; D may be TRBD1 (5 bases). V lost 3 bases, J lost 8 bases, and 13 bases lay in between. The CDR3 has 13 amino acids. Germline loops: CDR1 LNHDA, CDR2 SQIVND (reference sequence). The CDR3 is CASSINPQGEAFF. CDR3 coding DNA: TGTGCCAGTAGTATTAATCCCCAGGGAGAAGCTTTCTTT. The variable domain in full, completed from reference TRBV19 and TRBJ1-1, reads DGGITQSPKYLFRKEGQNVTLSCEQNLNHDAMYWYRQDPGQGLRLIYYSQIVNDFQKGDIAEGYSVSREKKESFPLTVTSAQKNPTAFYLCASSINPQGEAFFGQGTRLTVV.

This clonotype was picked up many times. The chain links TRBV7-9 to TRBJ1-2; D possibly corresponds to TRBD1 (5 bases). This CDR3 has 15 residues. Germline CDR1 is SEHNR and CDR2 is FQNEAQ (reference sequence). V dropped 4 bases and J dropped 3 bases, with 15 bases sitting between them. CDR3 loop: CASSSVGTDYYGYTF. CDR3 sequence (DNA): TGTGCCAGCAGCTCCGTTGGGACTGACTACTATGGCTACACCTTC.

In this sample, this clonotype turned up many times. The chain has TRBV6-2 or TRBV6-3 and TRBJ1-3, with D perhaps matching TRBD1 (5 bases). This CDR3 is 14 amino acids long. V dropped 7 bases and J dropped 4 bases, with 14 bases sitting between them. Germline loops: CDR1 MNHEY, CDR2 SVGEGT. The CDR3: CASTLWRDGNTIYF. The CDR3 coding sequence is TGTGCCAGCACCCTATGGCGGGACGGAAACACCATATATTTT.

The sample holds many counts of this clonotype. V and J are TRBV2 and TRBJ2-7; maybe TRBD2 (5 bases). This CDR3 is 12 amino acids long. Per germline, CDR1 SNHLY and CDR2 FYNNEI. The V end lost 7 bases, the J end lost 4 bases, and 11 bases lay between the germline ends. The CDR3, as DNA: TGTGCCAGCAAGGGAGAAGGGTACGAGCAGTACTTC. Protein product: CASKGEGYEQYF.

This clonotype was picked up a small number of times. The chain recombines TRBV3-1 with TRBJ2-6, with D perhaps being TRBD1 or TRBD2 (5 bases each). The germline V gene encodes CDR1 LGHDT and CDR2 YNNKEL (reference sequence). Trimming shortened V by 6 bases and J by 4 bases, and 7 bases separated the two germline ends. CDR3 length equals 13 residues. This CDR3 is CASREGGANVLTF. The DNA of the CDR3 is TGTGCCAGCAGAGAGGGGGGGGCCAACGTCCTGACTTTC.

In this sample, this clonotype turned up many times. The rearrangement joins TRBV28 to TRBJ2-2; D gene ambiguous. Trimming took 5 bases from V and 4 from J, leaving 11 bases between them. CDR1 is MDHEN, CDR2 SYDVKM, per germline. This CDR3 region has 14 residues. The CDR3 nucleotides are TGTGCCAGCAGTCCCAGGTCCCCCACCGGGGAGCTGTTTTTT. Translation: CASSPRSPTGELFF.

Ten or more counts support this clonotype. This CDR3 is CASSYSIQGAGNQPQHF. The CDR3 DNA sequence: TGTGCCAGCAGTTACTCTATACAGGGGGCAGGCAATCAGCCCCAGCATTTT. The V and J genes are TRBV6-2 or TRBV6-3 and TRBJ1-5; 9 bases agree with TRBD1. V was clipped by 0 bases and J by 2 bases; unmatched bases: 5. Looked up from germline, CDR1 is MNHEY and CDR2 is SVGEGT. This CDR3 has 17 amino acids.

The chain employs TRBV6-5 and TRBJ2-5; D may be TRBD1 or TRBD2 (5 bases each). Trimming left V 2 bases short and J 4 bases short, with 14 bases between. CDR1 and CDR2 from the germline V gene are MNHEY and SVGAGI. The CDR3 loop spans 15 amino acids. The DNA for the CDR3 is TGTGCCAGCAGTTACCCTCGGGGCATTGGAGAGACCCAGTACTTC. It specifies CASSYPRGIGETQYF.

This clonotype occurred many times. This chain connects TRBV18 to TRBJ1-2; tentatively, D is TRBD1 (5 bases). The CDR3 runs to 15 residues. Deletions cut 3 bases from V and 4 bases from J, with 15 bases between. Germline values: CDR1 KGHSH, CDR2 LQKENI. In DNA form, the CDR3 reads TGTGCCAGCTCACCCCAGCCCAGGGCCAGCTATGGCTACACCTTC. Translated, it gives CASSPQPRASYGYTF. Filled out from reference TRBV18 and TRBJ1-2, the complete variable domain reads NAGVMQNPRHLVRRRGQEARLRCSPMKGHSHVYWYRQLPEEGLKFMVYLQKENIIDESGMPKERFSAEFPKEGPSILRIQQVVRGDSAAYFCASSPQPRASYGYTFGSGTRLTVV.

This clonotype was detected ten times or more. This clone may be a read error of a much larger clone one base away. The chain recombines TRBV12-3 or TRBV12-4 with TRBJ2-7, with D unclear. The CDR3 consists of 13 residues. CDR3: CAGSFGENYEQYF. As DNA, the CDR3 is TGTGCCGGCAGTTTTGGAGAGAACTACGAGCAGTACTTC.

This clonotype has a count of ten or more. The chain carries TRBV20-1 and TRBJ2-4; 11 positions match TRBD1. The CDR3 contains 15 residues. The germline CDR1 and CDR2 sequences are DFQATT and SNEGSKA (reference sequence). V trimming: 6 bases; J trimming: 5 bases; junction bases outside the gene matches: 9. In DNA form, the CDR3 reads TGCAGTGCCCATCCGGGACAGGGGGAGGAAAACATTCAGTACTTC. This translates into CSAHPGQGEENIQYF.

This clonotype has only a few counts. V is TRBV6-2 or TRBV6-3 and J is TRBJ2-2; D is undetermined. Germline V gives CDR1 MNHEY, CDR2 SVGEGT. The CDR3 covers 14 residues. V lost 0 bases, J lost 4 bases, and 6 bases lay in between. This CDR3 reads CASSYSTGTGELFF. The CDR3 coding sequence is TGTGCCAGCAGTTACTCTACGGGCACCGGGGAGCTGTTTTTT.

The V and J genes are TRBV6-1 and TRBJ1-5; 7 bases are shared with TRBD1. The ends lost 0 bases at V and 10 bases at J; junction bases unmatched: 12. Germline lookup yields CDR1 MNHNS and CDR2 SASEGT. This CDR3 spans 16 amino acids. DNA for the CDR3: TGTGCCAGCAGTGAAGCCGTAGACAGGGCCTTTGAACCCCAGCATTTT. Translation: CASSEAVDRAFEPQHF.

Ten or more counts support this clonotype. The chain links TRBV7-2 to TRBJ2-5, with 12 bases lining up with TRBD1. V dropped 3 bases and J dropped 2; count of bases not matched to a gene: 4. Per the germline V gene, CDR1 is SGHTA and CDR2 is FQGNSA. The CDR3 contains 16 residues. Here the CDR3 DNA reads TGTGCCAGCAGCTTGGGACAGGGGGCATGGCAAGAGACCCAGTACTTC. Translation gives CASSLGQGAWQETQYF. Variable domain in full (rest from reference TRBV7-2 and TRBJ2-5): GAGVSQSPSNKVTEKGKDVELRCDPISGHTALYWYRQSLGQGLEFLIYFQGNSAPDKSGLPSDRFSAERTGGSVSTLTIQRTQQEDSAVYLCASSLGQGAWQETQYFGPGTRLLVL.

This clonotype was observed a few times. The chain uses TRBV5-1 and TRBJ1-1, with 11 bases aligning to TRBD1. The V gene end was trimmed by 2 bases and the J gene end by 4 bases; junction bases not matched to a gene: 7. The CDR3 loop spans 16 amino acids. CDR1 is SGHRS and CDR2 is YFSETQ in the germline V gene. CDR3 nucleotides: TGCGCCAGCAGCTTCACGGGACAGGGGGGGGGCACTGAAGCTTTCTTT. Translated: CASSFTGQGGGTEAFF.

This clonotype came up many times. The CDR3 nucleotides are TGTGCCAGCAGTTTCGGGGGGAACACCGGGGAGCTGTTTTTT. This gives the protein CASSFGGNTGELFF. The chain uses TRBV12-3 or TRBV12-4 and TRBJ2-2; D is perhaps TRBD2 (6 bases). This CDR3 has 14 residues. The V end lost 3 bases, the J end lost 1 base, and 6 bases lay between the germline ends.

This clonotype appeared many times. V usage is TRBV20-1 and J usage is TRBJ1-5, with TRBD1 as a possible D gene (6 bases). V was trimmed by 5 bases and J by 0 bases, leaving 20 bases between them. In germline, CDR1 is DFQATT, CDR2 SNEGSKA (reference sequence). This CDR3 contains 17 residues. The CDR3 sequence: CSALNGQYPYSNQPQHF. The CDR3 coding sequence is TGCAGTGCTCTAAACGGACAGTACCCATATAGCAATCAGCCCCAGCATTTT.

This clonotype was counted ten times or more. This chain's CDR3 is CASSLRLATYEQYF. The CDR3 DNA reads TGTGCCAGCAGCTTACGTCTGGCAACCTACGAGCAGTACTTC. V gene TRBV7-2 combines with J gene TRBJ2-7; no firm D call. The CDR3 consists of 14 residues. In germline, CDR1 is SGHTA, CDR2 FQGNSA. V gave up 2 bases and J gave up 2 bases, with 10 bases separating them.